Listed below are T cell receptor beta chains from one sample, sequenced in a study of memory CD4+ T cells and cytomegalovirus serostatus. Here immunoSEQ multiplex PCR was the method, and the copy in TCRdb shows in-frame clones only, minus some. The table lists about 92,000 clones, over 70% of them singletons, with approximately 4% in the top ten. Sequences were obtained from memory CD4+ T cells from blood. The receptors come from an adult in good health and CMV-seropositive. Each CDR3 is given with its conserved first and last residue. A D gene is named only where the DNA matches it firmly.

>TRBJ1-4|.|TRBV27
CASSFVGAGLSSEKLFF
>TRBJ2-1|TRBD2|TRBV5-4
CASSGWTSGSNEQFF
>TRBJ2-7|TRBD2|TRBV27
CASSLVSGRPGDEQYF
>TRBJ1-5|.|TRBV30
CAWSLASPGHLNQPQHF
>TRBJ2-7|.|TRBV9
CASSGAASYEQYF
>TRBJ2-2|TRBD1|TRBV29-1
CSAVDRGANTGELFF
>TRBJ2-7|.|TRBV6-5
CASSIPGLLEQYF
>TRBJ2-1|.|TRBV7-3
CASSPLGGYNEQFF
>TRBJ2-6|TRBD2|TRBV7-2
CASSPIGGGSGANVLTF
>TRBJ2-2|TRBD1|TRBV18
CASSPPGQGHTGELFF
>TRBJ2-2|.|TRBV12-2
CASRLTLAGSTGTGELFF
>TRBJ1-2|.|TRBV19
CASSMNRLANYGYTF
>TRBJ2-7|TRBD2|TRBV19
CASRLRGLAGAYEQYF